This T cell receptor beta chain was identified in a study of cytomegalovirus exposure and HLA in healthy donors (TCRdb year 2017). In terms of the full investigation: In an earlier analysis of some 550 of the donors, approximately 260 Gb of sequence data and 117 million unique TCR beta sequences from about 179 million T cells were reported. An early release covering roughly 580 HLA-typed donors comprised about 300 gigabases of sequencing data and roughly 85 million unique TCR sequences. The genetic ancestry cluster associated with self-reported Caucasian donors included roughly four fifths of the 398 genotyped donors. The aim of the study was to test whether cataloging public T cell receptors could identify signatures of past pathogen exposure. The study profiled the T cell repertoires of under 700 subjects by immunosequencing and related them to cytomegalovirus serostatus. Along with the 666-subject first cohort, a separate validation cohort of over a hundred different subjects was used. The study combined high-throughput TCR immunosequencing, statistical association of individual TCRs with disease status, and machine learning to predict cytomegalovirus infection status. To study patterns of TCR occurrence, a later analysis re-analyzed previously published TCR beta repertoires from just over 650 donors and added high-resolution HLA genotyping. The later analysis used no new phenotypic data to find candidate immune exposures, relying instead on TCR beta sequences and their occurrence across donors. An earlier analysis of around 580 of the donors used high-throughput TCR beta sequencing to judge whether each TCR beta V gene segment behaved as functional or pseudogenic. Donor age, sex, ethnicity and CMV serostatus were collected together with the repertoire data. A later genetic analysis used genome-wide SNP genotypes for about 65% of the roughly 700 donors, treating that subset as a discovery cohort. All discovery cohort repertoires had been generated using a single sequencing platform. Class I and class II HLA loci were covered by the typing at four-digit resolution. The number of typed donors differed by locus: about 629-630 for A, B, C, DRB1 and DQB1; 500 to 550 for DQA1; around 610 for DPA1; and 400 to 480 for DPB1. Roughly five DR-DQ haplotypes were handled as single units for association and clustering, since linkage in the cohort was strong. Among under 450 genotyped donors of the cohort, an average of about 240,000 unique TCR beta nucleotide sequences were sequenced per donor, 15% to 20% of them non-productive.

The cohort consisted of some 670 healthy bone marrow donors. All cohort members were sampled while nominally healthy, although unrecorded immune exposures were likely present. The donor was CMV seropositive and belonged to the group of over 250 seropositive cohort members. Each donor provided a peripheral blood sample, and peripheral blood mononuclear cells were used for TCR beta sequencing. The Qiagen DNeasy Blood Extraction Kit was used to extract genomic DNA from the blood cell samples. Libraries were constructed by the immunoSEQ multiplex PCR assay. For the multiplex PCR, a mixture combining 60 forward primers for TCR Vbeta segments and 13 reverse primers for TCR Jbeta segments was used. Amplification of the CDR3 region of rearranged TCR beta genes was performed with a multiplex PCR assay on genomic DNA. The amplified TCR beta libraries were sequenced on the Illumina HiSeq System as 87-base-pair reads. As for the original processing: Across the 640 or so repertoires, a later analysis counted tens of millions of unique TCR beta chains, some 11 million of which were shared by at least two donors. To remove PCR and sequencing errors, raw reads were error-corrected and collapsed into unique sequences using a nearest-neighbor algorithm that merged closely related sequences. To assign V, D and J gene segments, CDR3 sequences were aligned to IMGT reference sequences. For a sequence to be retained, a match of at least six nucleotides to both a V gene segment and a J gene segment was required. A rearrangement counted as productive if the CDR3 had no stop codons and remained in frame with V and J, and every other rearrangement counted as non-productive. Following IMGT convention, CDR3 was defined as the stretch from the second conserved V-encoded cysteine to the conserved J-encoded phenylalanine. The earlier analysis of about 500 of the donors excluded sequences that lacked an unambiguous match to a single V gene segment. An earlier analysis of several hundred of the donors called V segments functional above 56.7% productive rearrangements and segregating when the between-donor standard deviation exceeded 5%. A statistical classification framework was built for diagnosing cytomegalovirus status from the catalog of TCR beta chain sequences. V and J gene assignment, in a later analysis, came from comparing TCR nucleotide sequences with IMGT/GENE-DB human TR gene sequences. Using the TCRdist pipeline, a later analysis assigned CDR3 sequences along with most-parsimonious VDJ recombination scenarios. In a later analysis, each TCR beta chain was defined by its CDR3 amino acid sequence together with its V-gene family, and reads without a unique V-gene family were excluded. To address suspected cross-contamination and a sequencing artifact, a later analysis removed 592 highly shared, low-generation-probability nucleotide sequences. A later analysis calculated a clonal expansion index for each public chain from normalized within-repertoire ranks of inferred template counts. In a later analysis, generation probabilities were computed with a VDJ recombination model fitted to out-of-frame rearrangements, and the resulting probabilities were checked against IGoR. A later analysis scored TCR-TCR, TCR-HLA and TCR-CMV co-occurrence with hypergeometric tests, applying a repertoire-size bias correction to TCR pairs. A later analysis estimated false discovery rates by permuting HLA or CMV assignments 20 times. In a later analysis, co-occurring TCRs were grouped using DBSCAN, and TCRdist sequence similarity was added for clustering within HLA-allele-positive subsets. Repertoires with fewer than 30,000 or more than 120,000 public chains were left out of co-occurrence clustering, as were about 5 repertoires with anomalous nucleotide sharing. TCRdb limited this immuneACCESS table to in-frame rearrangements with V and J called. A share of clones is missing; checked studies link under half to unresolved V genes, and the rest is unexplained. V and J calls and clone size are copied from that table; D and trimming were computed from the DNA. In all, the sample holds roughly 80,000 clones, and around 70% of those were seen once. The top ten hold 15% to 20% of the sample.

Beyond this particular receptor, the publication reports: HLA typing was unavailable for some donors at each locus, so association tests used only the typed subset. The cohort was sequenced for TCR beta chains only, and without alpha or paired-chain data the features that could be detected were limited. Most TCR sequences were observed very rarely across donors, whereas some public TCRs were present in many individuals. In a later genetic analysis, fewer N-insertions in productive TCRs were reported among donors in an Asian-associated ancestry cluster than the 666-donor mean. According to the authors, the approach could potentially be generalized to other disease states and immunological phenotypes. In a later genetic analysis, a missense DCLRE1C variant was associated with V-gene and J-gene trimming of TCR beta chains, and the association was replicated in an independent cohort. Linkage disequilibrium might explain the correlated functional status among segregating V segments, but an unknown experimental factor could not be ruled out. In a later analysis, the rate of TCR association differed among HLA loci, with DRB1 alleles having the most associated TCRs and HLA-C alleles having the fewest. The only immune exposure information available for the cohort was CMV serostatus. Because counts were too low, seventeen rarely observed V segments, including chromosome 9 orphons, were excluded from the earlier analysis of under 650 of the donors. When HLA alleles, especially DR and DQ, strongly co-occurred, TCR associations were difficult to assign to individual alleles. An earlier analysis of 450 to 750 of the donors showed that most TCR beta V segments appeared in productive rearrangements either about 87% or about 30% of the time, which broadly matched IMGT annotations. Three of the identified cytomegalovirus-associated TCR beta chains were confirmed in vitro to be specific for cytomegalovirus antigens. Compared with equally common non-associated chains, HLA-associated TCR beta chains in a later analysis were more clonally expanded and had lower generation probabilities. At a false discovery rate of 0.05, a later analysis linked around 17,000 TCR beta sequences to specific HLA alleles. A further reported finding was that TCR beta sequences accurately predicted the HLA-A and HLA-B alleles for most subjects in the first cohort. A cluster of highly shared sequence variants was judged likely to be a technical artifact of the sequencing pipeline. In a later analysis, most CMV-associated TCR beta chains were found to appear HLA-restricted, with HLA associations seemingly driven largely by CMV exposure. The classifier was reported to diagnose cytomegalovirus status with high specificity and sensitivity in both the original and validation cohorts. Some IMGT-functional V segments, including TRBV6-2 and TRBV6-3, could not be told apart with the 87-base-pair reads, so those segments were excluded. Presence/absence analyses assumed roughly uniform sequencing depth across donors, an assumption that may not hold. The study gave a list of about 160 TCR beta chains associated with cytomegalovirus. Several of the top co-occurrence clusters appeared to be linked to parvovirus B19, influenza, CMV and Epstein-Barr virus, according to a later analysis.

From the cysteine up to the phenylalanine, the CDR3 has a length of 16 residues. The sequence is cut down to CDR3 DNA, 48 bases in frame from base 1. According to the germline V gene, CDR1 reads SNHLY and CDR2 reads FYNNEI. V trim: 3 bases; J trim: 4 bases; unmatched bases: 5. This clone has a handful of counts. Its antigen is unknown. Nothing much larger sits one base from this clone, and base qualities are not available. The sample taken for sequencing was PBMCs. The TCR was taken from a woman in her forties in good health and CMV-seropositive. This chain joins TRBV2 to TRBJ2-3; the central 12 bases match TRBD1. The CDR3 corresponds to CASSDRDRGLADTQYF. The DNA sequence is as follows: TGTGCCAGCAGTGACCGGGACAGGGGGCTTGCAGATACGCAGTATTTT.